This T cell receptor (beta chain) was recorded in a study of shared clonotypes between healthy human individuals. The overall study: Donors, aged 18 to 49, were a couple of women and a few men. The plates for each donor numbered three CD4 naive, three CD4 memory, two CD8 naive and one CD8 memory.

Using immunoSEQ multiplex PCR, the repertoire was profiled, and TCRdb retains in-frame clones only, with some absent. The sample yields millions of clones, just over 90% seen once. Germline CDR1 reads SQVTM; CDR2 reads ANQGSEA. CDR3 size: 12 residues. Sample: naive CD4+ T cells from PBMCs. Subset defined: CD45RA+ positively selected. The chain is built from TRBV29-1 and TRBJ2-5; perhaps TRBD2 as D (7 bases). This sequence was found in a man between 18 and 35 years old in good health. Some clones in this sample may be carry-over from other donors' samples. CDR3 sequence: CTDAGAQETQYF. CDR3 coding DNA: TGCACCGATGCGGGGGCCCAAGAGACCCAGTACTTC. Full variable domain (remainder filled in from reference TRBV29-1 and TRBJ2-5): SAVISQKPSRDICQRGTSLTIQCQVDSQVTMMFWYRQQPGQSLTLIATANQGSEATYESGFVIDKFPISRPNLTFSTLTVSNMSPEDSSIYLCTDAGAQETQYFGPGTRLLVL.